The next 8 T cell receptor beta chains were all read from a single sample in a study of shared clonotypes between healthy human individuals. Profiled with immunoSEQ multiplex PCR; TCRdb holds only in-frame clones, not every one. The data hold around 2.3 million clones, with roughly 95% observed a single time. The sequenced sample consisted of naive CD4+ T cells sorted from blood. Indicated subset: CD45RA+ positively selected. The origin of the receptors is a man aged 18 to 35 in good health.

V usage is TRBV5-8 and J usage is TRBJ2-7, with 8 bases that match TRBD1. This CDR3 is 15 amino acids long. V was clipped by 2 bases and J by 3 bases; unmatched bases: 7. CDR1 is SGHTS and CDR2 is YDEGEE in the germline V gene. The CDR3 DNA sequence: TGTGCCAGCAGCTTCTCGGACAGGGCTGTCTACGAGCAGTACTTC. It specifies CASSFSDRAVYEQYF.

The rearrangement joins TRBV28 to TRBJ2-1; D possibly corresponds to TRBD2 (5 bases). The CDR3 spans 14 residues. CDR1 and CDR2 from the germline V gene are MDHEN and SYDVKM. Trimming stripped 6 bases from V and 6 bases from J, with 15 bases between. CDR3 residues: CASRLPGSPNEQFF. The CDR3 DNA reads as TGTGCCAGCAGGCTACCGGGGAGCCCCAATGAGCAGTTCTTC.

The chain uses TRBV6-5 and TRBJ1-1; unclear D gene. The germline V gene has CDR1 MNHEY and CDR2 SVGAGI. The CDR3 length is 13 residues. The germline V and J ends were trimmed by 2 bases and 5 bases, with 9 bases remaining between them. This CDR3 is CASSYREETEAFF. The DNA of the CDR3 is TGTGCCAGCAGTTACAGGGAGGAGACTGAAGCTTTCTTT.

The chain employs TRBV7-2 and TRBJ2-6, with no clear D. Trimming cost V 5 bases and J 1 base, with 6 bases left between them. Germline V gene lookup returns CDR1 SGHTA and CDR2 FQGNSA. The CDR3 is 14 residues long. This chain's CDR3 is CASSPPSGANVLTF. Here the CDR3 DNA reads TGTGCCAGCAGCCCCCCATCTGGGGCCAACGTCCTGACTTTC.

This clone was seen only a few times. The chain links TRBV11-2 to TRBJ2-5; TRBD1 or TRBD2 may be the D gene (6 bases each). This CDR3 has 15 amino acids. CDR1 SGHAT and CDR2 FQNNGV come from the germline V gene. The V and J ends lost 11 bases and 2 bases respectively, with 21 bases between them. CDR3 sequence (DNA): TGTGCCTGCCAGCAGCTCCCGGGGGCTCAAGAGACCCAGTACTTC. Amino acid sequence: CACQQLPGAQETQYF.

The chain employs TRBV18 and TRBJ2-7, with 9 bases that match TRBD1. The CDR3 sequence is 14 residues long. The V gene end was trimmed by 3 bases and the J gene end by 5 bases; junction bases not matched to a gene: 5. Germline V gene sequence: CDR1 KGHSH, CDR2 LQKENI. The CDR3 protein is CASSPRTGEDEQYF. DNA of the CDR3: TGTGCCAGCTCACCTAGGACAGGGGAGGACGAGCAGTACTTC.

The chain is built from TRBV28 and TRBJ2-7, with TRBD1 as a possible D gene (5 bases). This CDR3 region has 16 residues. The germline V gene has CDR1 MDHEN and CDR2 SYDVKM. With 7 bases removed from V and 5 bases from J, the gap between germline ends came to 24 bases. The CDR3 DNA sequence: TGTGCCAGCACCGCCCCTGGGGAAGGGGATGTCAACGAGCAGTACTTC. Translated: CASTAPGEGDVNEQYF.

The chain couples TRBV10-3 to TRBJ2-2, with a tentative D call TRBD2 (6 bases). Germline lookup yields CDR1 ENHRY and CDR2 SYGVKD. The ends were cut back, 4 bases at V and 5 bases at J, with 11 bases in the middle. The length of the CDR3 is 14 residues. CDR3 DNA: TGTGCCATCAGTGTTGCGGAGGGGACCGGGGAGCTGTTTTTT. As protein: CAISVAEGTGELFF.